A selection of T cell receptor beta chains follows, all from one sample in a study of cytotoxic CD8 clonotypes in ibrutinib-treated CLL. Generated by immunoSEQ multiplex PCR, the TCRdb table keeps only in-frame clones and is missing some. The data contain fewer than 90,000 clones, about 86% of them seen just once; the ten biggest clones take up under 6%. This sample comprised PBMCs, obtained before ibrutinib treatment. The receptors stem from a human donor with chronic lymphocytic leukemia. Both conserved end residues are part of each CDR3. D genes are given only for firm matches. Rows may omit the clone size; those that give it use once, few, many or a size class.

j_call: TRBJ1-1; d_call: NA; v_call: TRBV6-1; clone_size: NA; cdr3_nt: TGTGCCAGCAGTATACAGGGTGGGAACACTGAAGCTTTCTTT; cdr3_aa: CASSIQGGNTEAFF
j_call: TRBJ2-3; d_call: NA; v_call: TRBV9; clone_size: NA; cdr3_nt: TGTGCCAGCAGCGTAGGGACTTGGTCAGATACGCAGTATTTT; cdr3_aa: CASSVGTWSDTQYF
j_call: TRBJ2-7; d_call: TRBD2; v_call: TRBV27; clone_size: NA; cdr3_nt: TGTGCCAGCAGTATCGGGACTAGCTTCCGCGAGCAGTACTTC; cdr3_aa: CASSIGTSFREQYF
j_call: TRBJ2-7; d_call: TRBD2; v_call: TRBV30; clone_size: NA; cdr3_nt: TGTGCCTGGAGTGTACTAGCGGGAGTTCGCCACGAGCAGTACTTC; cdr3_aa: CAWSVLAGVRHEQYF
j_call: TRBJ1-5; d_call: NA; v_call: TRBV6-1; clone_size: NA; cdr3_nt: TGTGCCAGCAGTGAATACGTGAGCAATCAGCCCCAGCATTTT; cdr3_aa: CASSEYVSNQPQHF
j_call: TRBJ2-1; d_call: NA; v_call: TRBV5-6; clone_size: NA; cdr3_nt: TGTGCCAGCAGCAGCTACAATGAGCAGTTCTTC; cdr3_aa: CASSSYNEQFF
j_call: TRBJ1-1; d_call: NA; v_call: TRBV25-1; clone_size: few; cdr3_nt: TGTGCCAGTCGGCGGGGCAGGGGCAACACTGAAGCTTTCTTT; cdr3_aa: CASRRGRGNTEAFF
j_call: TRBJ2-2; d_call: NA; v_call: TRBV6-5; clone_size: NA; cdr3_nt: TGTGCCAGCAGTTACGGACAGTTTGCCGGGGAGCTGTTTTTT; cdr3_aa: CASSYGQFAGELFF
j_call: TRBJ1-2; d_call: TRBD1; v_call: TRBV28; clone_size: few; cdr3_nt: TGTGCCAGCAGCCCTGAACAGGGGGCTATTTTTGGCTACACCTTC; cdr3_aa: CASSPEQGAIFGYTF
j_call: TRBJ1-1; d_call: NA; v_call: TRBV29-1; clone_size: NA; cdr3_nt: TGCAGCGCACTGGGGTTTGGGGGCGGTGGCACTGAAGCTTTCTTT; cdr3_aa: CSALGFGGGGTEAFF